This T cell receptor (beta chain) was retrieved from a study of cytomegalovirus exposure and HLA in healthy donors. To note about this clone: At one of its ends the junction is not consistent with the germline gene, which may arise from a read error.

The PCR employed 60 Vbeta primers together with 13 Jbeta primers. Repertoires were generated with immunoSEQ multiplex PCR, while TCRdb's copy carries only in-frame clones and drops some. The table includes around 100,000 clones, 75% to 90% detected once. This CDR3 contains 14 residues. Germline values: CDR1 MNHNS, CDR2 SASEGT. Sequencing was done on a sample of PBMCs. V and J are TRBV6-1 and TRBJ1-5; D gene uncertain. This sequence was found in a man in his thirties or forties in good health and CMV-seronegative. The CDR3 protein is CASSESGFNQLQHF. As DNA, the CDR3 is TGTGCCAGCAGTGAAAGCGGGTTCAATCAGCTCCAGCATTTT.